The source of this T cell receptor beta chain is a study of OX40 agonist ivuxolimab in advanced cancers. Looking at the study overall: Patients were given ivuxolimab, an antibody that agonizes OX40 (CD134). Ivuxolimab was administered intravenously to patients at 0.01 to 10 mg/kg every 2 weeks.

Points from the study as a whole: Among the nonresponders, some also had low normalized T-cell clonal expansion.

Germline V gives CDR1 SGHVS, CDR2 FQNEAQ. The CDR3 is made up of 15 amino acids. J was trimmed by 2 bases and V by 5 bases; bases with no gene match: 5. Concerning this clone itself: What it recognizes is unknown.

Method: immunoSEQ multiplex PCR; TCRdb's copy keeps in-frame clones and lacks some. The table shows approximately 13,000 clones, with about 78% occurring only once. The TCR comes from an adult with an advanced solid tumor such as melanoma, head and neck, liver or kidney cancer. Material: CD4+ or CD8+ T cells sorted from blood, obtained in a trial of the OX40 agonist ivuxolimab. This chain links TRBV7-8 with TRBJ2-7; 11 bases agree with TRBD2. The CDR3 here is CASSDGTSGTYEQYF. The CDR3 region has the DNA TGTGCCAGCAGCGATGGGACTAGCGGCACCTACGAGCAGTACTTC. The whole variable domain, filled in from reference TRBV7-8 and TRBJ2-7, reads GAGVSQSPRYKVAKRGQDVALRCDPISGHVSLFWYQQALGQGPEFLTYFQNEAQLDKSGLPSDRFFAERPEGSVSTLKIQRTQQEDSAVYLCASSDGTSGTYEQYFGPGTRLTVT.